One sample yielded the 26 T cell receptor beta chains listed below, sequenced in a study of immune cell composition in non-small cell lung cancer. The method was immunoSEQ multiplex PCR; TCRdb's version includes in-frame clones alone and lacks a portion of them. Of roughly 4,600 clones in the sample, about 72% were seen once. Normal lung was taken at the farthest possible site, at least 3 cm from tumour. The sample comprised non-adjacent lung tissue. All receptors derive from a human donor with non-small cell lung cancer.

This clone was seen a handful of times. J is TRBJ2-1 and V is TRBV19, with TRBD1 matching 7 bases. V was clipped by 0 bases and J by 7 bases; unmatched bases: 6. Looked up from germline, CDR1 is LNHDA and CDR2 is SQIVND (reference sequence). The CDR3 consists of 15 residues. CDR3 protein: CASSIDKKGANEQFF. The CDR3 coding sequence is TGTGCCAGTAGTATAGATAAAAAGGGGGCGAATGAGCAGTTCTTC.

This rearrangement joins TRBV19 to TRBJ2-5; D may correspond to TRBD1 or TRBD2 (5 bases each). The CDR3 spans 14 residues. Trimming left V 3 bases short and J 3 bases short, with 11 bases between. Germline assignment: CDR1 LNHDA and CDR2 SQIVND (reference sequence). The CDR3 sequence is CASSIPGTEETQYF. CDR3 sequence (DNA): TGTGCCAGTAGTATTCCCGGGACGGAAGAGACCCAGTACTTC. The variable domain in full, with the rest retrieved from reference TRBV19 and TRBJ2-5, is DGGITQSPKYLFRKEGQNVTLSCEQNLNHDAMYWYRQDPGQGLRLIYYSQIVNDFQKGDIAEGYSVSREKKESFPLTVTSAQKNPTAFYLCASSIPGTEETQYFGPGTRLLVL.

The chain links TRBV2 to TRBJ1-2; D is perhaps TRBD1 (6 bases). Trimming shortened V by 2 bases and J by 8 bases, and 15 bases separated the two germline ends. Germline V gene sequence: CDR1 SNHLY, CDR2 FYNNEI. This CDR3 comprises 14 residues. CDR3 DNA sequence: TGTGCCAGCAGTGAACTTCAGGGGAGTTACGGCTACACCTTC. Its translation: CASSELQGSYGYTF.

V and J are TRBV5-1 and TRBJ2-7; D may match TRBD1 or TRBD2 (7 bases each). Trimming shortened V by 5 bases and J by 2 bases, and 17 bases separated the two germline ends. From germline, CDR1 is SGHRS and CDR2 YFSETQ. The CDR3 contains 15 residues. The CDR3 protein is CASRTRDSGTYEQYF. CDR3 sequence (DNA): TGCGCCAGCAGAACCCGGGACAGCGGGACCTACGAGCAGTACTTC. The variable domain in full, with the rest retrieved from reference TRBV5-1 and TRBJ2-7, is KAGVTQTPRYLIKTRGQQVTLSCSPISGHRSVSWYQQTPGQGLQFLFEYFSETQRNKGNFPGRFSGRQFSNSRSEMNVSTLELGDSALYLCASRTRDSGTYEQYFGPGTRLTVT.

The chain is built from TRBV6-5 and TRBJ1-2; the D is unclear. V dropped 5 bases and J dropped 6 bases, with 16 bases sitting between them. There are 14 residues in the CDR3. Per the germline V gene, CDR1 is MNHEY and CDR2 is SVGAGI. In DNA, the CDR3 is TGTGCCAGCAGTCCCCTGGGTGGGTTCGATGGCTACACCTTC. It specifies CASSPLGGFDGYTF.

The J gene is TRBJ1-4, the V gene TRBV12-2; TRBD1, the table's D call, lacks a check against the DNA. TRBV12-2 is a recognized pseudogene. The CDR3 covers 22 residues. The CDR3 region has the DNA TGTGCAAGTCGCCCTCGAAAGACGGGACAGGGAAATCAATCTTGGTCTAATGAAAAACTGTTTTTT. This encodes CASRPRKTGQGNQSWSNEKLFF.

The chain is built from TRBV19 and TRBJ2-4; possible D gene TRBD1, 6 bases. This CDR3 is 18 amino acids long. Trimming stripped 5 bases from V and 0 bases from J, with 20 bases between. CDR1 is LNHDA, CDR2 SQIVND, per germline (reference sequence). The CDR3 loop reads CASSSPPTGRLAKNIQYF. In DNA, the CDR3 is TGTGCCAGTAGTTCCCCCCCCACAGGGCGACTAGCCAAAAACATTCAGTACTTC.

This chain connects TRBV5-1 to TRBJ1-6; D is unclear. There are 18 residues in the CDR3. Per germline, CDR1 SGHRS and CDR2 YFSETQ. V shed 3 bases and J shed 7 bases, with 23 bases lying between them. Here the CDR3 reads CASSWTPAADSRNSPLHF. CDR3 coding DNA: TGCGCCAGCAGCTGGACTCCGGCGGCGGATTCACGAAATTCACCCCTCCACTTT. The full variable domain, its missing parts supplied by reference TRBV5-1 and TRBJ1-6, is KAGVTQTPRYLIKTRGQQVTLSCSPISGHRSVSWYQQTPGQGLQFLFEYFSETQRNKGNFPGRFSGRQFSNSRSEMNVSTLELGDSALYLCASSWTPAADSRNSPLHFGNGTRLTVT.

This chain joins TRBV19 and TRBJ1-5; no reliable D call. Germline V gene sequence: CDR1 LNHDA, CDR2 SQIVND (reference sequence). The CDR3 sequence is 13 residues long. With 3 bases removed from V and 5 bases from J, the gap between germline ends came to 8 bases. CDR3 sequence reads: CASSINLDQPQHF. The CDR3 DNA is TGTGCCAGTAGTATTAATTTAGATCAGCCCCAGCATTTT.

The chain combines TRBV28 with TRBJ1-6; D perhaps matches TRBD1 (5 bases). CDR1 and CDR2 from the germline V gene are MDHEN and SYDVKM. Trimming shortened V by 3 bases and J by 10 bases, and 25 bases separated the two germline ends. The CDR3 sequence is 18 residues long. This CDR3 reads CASSLFVRGRGVRSPLHF. The DNA of the CDR3 is TGTGCCAGCAGTTTGTTCGTTCGGGGACGGGGTGTTCGATCACCCCTCCACTTT.

This clone was found a few times. This chain uses TRBV5-1 with TRBJ1-1, with TRBD1 matching over 7 bases. After removal of 3 bases from V and 0 bases from J, the junction contained 5 bases not matched to a gene. This CDR3 comprises 15 residues. In germline, CDR1 is SGHRS, CDR2 YFSETQ. The CDR3 sequence is CASSYRGAMNTEAFF. DNA of the CDR3: TGCGCCAGCAGCTACAGGGGTGCAATGAACACTGAAGCTTTCTTT.

The chain employs TRBV7-9 and TRBJ2-3; D tentatively reads TRBD1 or TRBD2 (5 bases each). Looked up from germline, CDR1 is SEHNR and CDR2 is FQNEAQ (reference sequence). V was shortened by 5 bases and J by 3 bases, with 15 bases between the two germline ends. This CDR3 is built from 15 residues. CDR3 protein: CASSTRGQGTDTQYF. CDR3 in DNA: TGTGCCAGCAGCACCAGAGGGCAGGGTACAGATACGCAGTATTTT. Together with reference TRBV7-9 and TRBJ2-3, the CDR3 gives the full variable domain: DTGVSQNPRHKITKRGQNVTFRCDPISEHNRLYWYRQTLGQGPEFLTYFQNEAQLEKSRLLSDRFSAERPKGSFSTLEIQRTEQGDSAMYLCASSTRGQGTDTQYFGPGTRLTVL.

The chain employs TRBV7-9 and TRBJ2-4, with D hard to call. V lost 3 bases and J lost 5, with 8 bases in between. The CDR3 is made up of 13 amino acids. Germline V gene data show CDR1 as SEHNR and CDR2 as FQNEAQ (reference sequence). The CDR3 spells CASSFSSENIQYF. The CDR3 region has the DNA TGTGCCAGCAGCTTTTCGTCTGAAAACATTCAGTACTTC.

The sample holds one count of this clone. The chain employs TRBV11-2 and TRBJ2-7, with 8 bases aligning to TRBD2. After removal of 3 bases from V and 3 bases from J, the junction contained 7 bases not matched to a gene. CDR3 length equals 15 residues. The germline V gene encodes CDR1 SGHAT and CDR2 FQNNGV. The CDR3, as DNA: TGTGCCAGCAGCTTGTCAAGCGGGGGAGGCTACGAGCAGTACTTC. It specifies CASSLSSGGGYEQYF.

The chain couples TRBV19 to TRBJ1-2, with a weak D call TRBD1 (5 bases). Germline CDR1 and CDR2: LNHDA and SQIVND (reference sequence). The CDR3 loop spans 15 amino acids. V was shortened by 3 bases and J by 6 bases, with 17 bases between the two germline ends. This chain's CDR3 is CASSIGLTSGDGYTF. The CDR3 nucleotides read TGTGCCAGTAGTATTGGGCTTACGTCGGGGGATGGCTACACCTTC.

V and J are TRBV7-2 and TRBJ2-3, with D tentatively TRBD2 (6 bases). The CDR3 is 13 amino acids. V lost 6 bases and J lost 1, with 8 bases in between. Looked up from germline, CDR1 is SGHTA and CDR2 is FQGNSA. This CDR3 is CASRSGGTDTQYF. The CDR3 region has the DNA TGTGCCAGCAGGTCGGGGGGCACAGATACGCAGTATTTT.

The rearrangement uses TRBV10-2 and TRBJ2-1; possibly TRBD2 for D (6 bases). The CDR3 consists of 13 residues. V lost 10 bases and J 8 bases, leaving 18 bases between the germline ends. Germline assignment: CDR1 WSHSY and CDR2 SAAADI. CDR3 coding DNA: TGCGCCACGACCGGGACTCCGAGGCATGAGCAGTTCTTC. Translated, it gives CATTGTPRHEQFF.

The rearrangement joins TRBV5-1 to TRBJ2-7; 8 bases fit TRBD1. Germline trimming cut 5 bases from V and 5 bases from J; bases unmatched to any gene: 21. CDR3 length: 18 residues. Germline V CDR1 and CDR2: SGHRS, YFSETQ. Here the CDR3 reads CASSPRDRPVSNGDEQYF. Here the CDR3 DNA reads TGCGCCAGCAGTCCAAGGGACAGGCCCGTATCCAATGGAGACGAGCAGTACTTC.

The genes are TRBV4-1 and TRBJ2-3; 10 bases match TRBD2. CDR1 and CDR2 from the germline V gene are MGHRA and YSYEKL. The length of the CDR3 is 16 residues. Trimming cost V 4 bases and J 2 bases; bases outside gene matches: 6. CDR3 loop: CASSPVAGGTTDTQYF. The CDR3 nucleotides are TGCGCCAGCAGCCCGGTAGCGGGGGGTACCACAGATACGCAGTATTTT.

The gene calls are TRBV5-4 and TRBJ1-1; tentative D call: TRBD1 (5 bases). CDR3 size: 14 residues. V was pared by 4 bases and J by 6 bases, with 16 bases between. From germline, CDR1 is SGHNT and CDR2 YYREEE (reference sequence). CDR3 sequence (DNA): TGTGCCAGCAGCCAAGGATTGACAGAATCTGAAGCTTTCTTT. This encodes CASSQGLTESEAFF.

J is TRBJ2-7 and V is TRBV11-3; the D gene is possibly TRBD2 (5 bases). Germline V gives CDR1 SGHNT, CDR2 YENEEA. The CDR3 runs 15 residues. The V and J ends lost 0 bases and 5 bases respectively, with 14 bases between them. The CDR3 DNA sequence: TGTGCCAGCAGCTTAGAAGGGAGTCGAGCGGACGAGCAGTACTTC. Translating gives CASSLEGSRADEQYF.

This clone was found once. The rearrangement links TRBV11-3 to TRBJ2-4, with 7 nucleotides matching TRBD1. The V segment lost 2 bases and the J segment 6 bases; nucleotides outside the gene matches: 4. CDR1 is SGHNT, CDR2 YENEEA, per germline. The CDR3 is 14 residues long. The CDR3 spells CASSLQGDRNIQYF. CDR3 in DNA: TGTGCCAGCAGCTTACAAGGGGACAGAAACATTCAGTACTTC.

This clone was recorded only once. The V call is TRBV6-6, the J call TRBJ2-2; D is uncertain. This CDR3 contains 16 residues. Germline CDR1 is MNHNY and CDR2 is SVGAGI (reference sequence). Trimming pared 7 bases from V and 2 bases from J, leaving 17 bases between. The chain's CDR3 is CASTFRVRRNTGELFF. CDR3 DNA: TGTGCCAGCACTTTCCGGGTCCGCCGAAACACCGGGGAGCTGTTTTTT.

The chain uses TRBV6-5 and TRBJ2-3; 10 nucleotides align to TRBD2. J gave up 6 bases and V 2 bases, and 8 bases lay outside the gene matches. The CDR3 has 16 residues. CDR1 is MNHEY, CDR2 SVGAGI, per germline. The CDR3 protein is CASSYSLSGGVDTQYF. The CDR3 DNA reads as TGTGCCAGCAGTTACAGTCTGAGCGGGGGGGTCGATACGCAGTATTTT.

The V gene is TRBV19, the J gene TRBJ1-5; 10 bases are shared with TRBD1. This CDR3 has 18 amino acids. From germline, CDR1 is LNHDA and CDR2 SQIVND (reference sequence). The V gene end was trimmed by 5 bases and the J gene end by 1 base; junction bases not matched to a gene: 11. The CDR3 bases are TGTGCCAGTAGTCCCGGGGGACAGGGGTTTACCAGCAATCAGCCCCAGCATTTT. It specifies CASSPGGQGFTSNQPQHF.

J is TRBJ2-7 and V is TRBV5-1, with 7 nucleotides matching TRBD1. CDR3 length equals 17 residues. Germline V gene data show CDR1 as SGHRS and CDR2 as YFSETQ. V lost 0 bases to trimming and J lost 3 bases; unmatched junction nucleotides: 12. Written as DNA, the CDR3 is TGCGCCAGCAGCTTGGCTATAATAGGGGGCACTAGCTACGAGCAGTACTTC. It encodes CASSLAIIGGTSYEQYF.